This T cell receptor beta chain was captured by sequencing in a study of cytomegalovirus exposure and HLA in healthy donors. Study as a whole: The Caucasian-associated ancestry cluster held around 76% of roughly 400 genotyped donors. Study-wide points: Reportedly, diagnosis of cytomegalovirus status by the classifier showed high specificity and sensitivity. In vitro work confirmed that a few CMV-associated chains recognize CMV antigens.

PCR primers comprised 60 Vbeta and 13 Jbeta primers. Only in-frame clones appear in the TCRdb table, and some are missing; sequencing was by immunoSEQ multiplex PCR. The sample includes approximately 150,000 clones, roughly 85% of them seen just once. This clone showed up just once. What it binds is unknown. Germline V lookup: CDR1 MNHEY, CDR2 SVGAGI. This CDR3 comprises 14 residues. V was clipped by 2 bases and J by 8 bases, with 12 bases between them. This sequence joins TRBV6-5 and TRBJ1-4; no reliable D call. Sample: PBMCs. This clonotype originated in a woman aged 25 to 39 in good health and CMV-seronegative. The CDR3 is CASSYRQPGEKLFF. The CDR3 DNA sequence: TGTGCCAGCAGTTACCGGCAGCCGGGGGAAAAACTGTTTTTT.